This T cell receptor (beta chain) was captured by sequencing in a study of OX40 agonist ivuxolimab in advanced cancers. CDR1 and CDR2 from the germline V gene are MGHDK and SYGVNS. The CDR3 length is 13 residues. V lost 8 bases and J lost 6, with 17 bases in between. Measured with immunoSEQ multiplex PCR; TCRdb has only the in-frame clones, and not every one. The table records roughly 70,000 clones, over 65% of them present only once. Here the sequenced sample was CD4+ or CD8+ T cells sorted from blood, taken in a trial of the OX40 agonist ivuxolimab. V usage is TRBV25-1 and J usage is TRBJ2-7, with a possible D match to TRBD2 (6 bases). This sequence was found in an adult with an advanced solid tumor such as melanoma, head and neck, liver or kidney cancer. CDR3 in amino acids: CASQTTGVGEQYF. CDR3 nucleotides: TGTGCCAGCCAAACCACGGGGGTAGGCGAGCAGTACTTC.